Below, 19 T cell receptor beta chains from the same sample are listed, as sequenced in a study of shared clonotypes between healthy human individuals. Repertoires were generated with immunoSEQ multiplex PCR, while TCRdb's copy carries only in-frame clones and drops some. The sample yields around 2,000,000 clones, just under 95% seen once. In the naive CD8 group, cells lacked CD45RO and were positively selected for CCR7, so terminally differentiated effector memory CD45RA+ cells were left out. Sequencing was performed on naive CD8+ T cells sorted from blood. These receptors originate from a man between 18 and 29 years old in good health.

This clone was seen only once. This chain links TRBV4-2 with TRBJ2-5; 12 bases are shared with TRBD2. Germline V lookup: CDR1 LGHNA, CDR2 YNFKEQ. The CDR3 has 17 residues. V lost 2 bases and J lost 5; bases outside the gene matches: 9. Here the CDR3 reads CASSQTLAGGPGETQYF. DNA for the CDR3: TGTGCCAGCAGCCAAACACTAGCGGGGGGACCCGGGGAGACCCAGTACTTC.

The DNA of the CDR3 is TGTGCCAGCGAAGACCCCGGAGGGGAAAAACTGTTTTTT. This sequence encodes CASEDPGGEKLFF. The J gene is TRBJ1-4, the V gene TRBV28, with D unclear. CDR1 and CDR2 from the germline V gene are MDHEN and SYDVKM. The CDR3 has 13 residues. V was cut by 8 bases and J by 8 bases, with 15 bases left in between.

The V gene is TRBV5-5, the J gene TRBJ2-7; 10 bases match TRBD1. Trimming cost V 6 bases and J 5 bases; bases outside gene matches: 14. This CDR3 has 16 amino acids. Germline-derived CDR1 and CDR2 are SGHKS and YYEKEE (reference sequence). The CDR3 loop reads CASTFSPGQGIDEQYF. For the CDR3, the DNA is TGTGCCAGCACCTTTAGTCCGGGACAGGGGATCGACGAGCAGTACTTC.

The V and J genes are TRBV7-9 and TRBJ2-2; TRBD2 might be the D (5 bases). The V gene's germline CDR1 is SEHNR and CDR2 FQNEAQ (reference sequence). The CDR3 runs to 17 residues. V was trimmed by 1 base and J by 4 bases, leaving 16 bases between them. This CDR3 is CASSLVVLGSGTGELFF. CDR3 DNA sequence: TGTGCCAGCAGCTTAGTCGTATTGGGGAGCGGCACCGGGGAGCTGTTTTTT.

This sequence joins TRBV7-2 and TRBJ2-3; D is perhaps TRBD2 (6 bases). The ends were cut back, 0 bases at V and 2 bases at J, with 12 bases in the middle. The CDR3 has 16 residues. In germline, CDR1 is SGHTA, CDR2 FQGNSA. The CDR3 spells CASSLAFAGNTDTQYF. CDR3 bases: TGTGCCAGCAGCTTAGCGTTTGCGGGGAACACAGATACGCAGTATTTT.

The chain recombines TRBV11-2 with TRBJ2-1; D might be TRBD1 (5 bases). The CDR3 extends over 16 amino acids. CDR1 is SGHAT and CDR2 is FQNNGV in the germline V gene. The ends were cut back, 5 bases at V and 5 bases at J, with 19 bases in the middle. The CDR3 bases are TGTGCCAGCAGCACCCTAGGGGCAGGACCACACAATGAGCAGTTCTTC. Its translation: CASSTLGAGPHNEQFF.

This chain uses TRBV6-4 with TRBJ1-2; no reliable D call. Germline CDR1 reads MRHNA; CDR2 reads SNTAGT. Trimming removed 5 bases at V and 4 bases at J, with 17 bases between. The CDR3 runs to 15 residues. This chain's CDR3 is CASSPTGGISYGYTF. The CDR3 DNA sequence: TGTGCCAGCAGTCCAACCGGAGGGATCAGCTATGGCTACACCTTC.

About this clone: At one end, the junction sequence differs from germline, possibly due to a read error. The rearrangement joins TRBV7-9 to TRBJ2-3; tentatively, D is TRBD1 (5 bases). The CDR3 is 14 residues long. In germline, CDR1 is SEHNR, CDR2 FQNEAQ (reference sequence). CDR3 loop: CAGSLVMGPDTQYF. In DNA, the CDR3 is TGTGCCGGCAGCTTAGTTATGGGGCCGGATACGCAGTATTTT.

The genes are TRBV27 and TRBJ2-1; the D gene is possibly TRBD1 (5 bases). Germline CDR1 MNHEY, CDR2 SMNVEV (reference sequence). V was cut by 2 bases and J by 6 bases, with 8 bases left in between. The CDR3 has 13 amino acids. The CDR3 reads CASSLARANEQFF. The CDR3 DNA reads TGTGCCAGCAGTTTAGCCAGGGCCAATGAGCAGTTCTTC.

The chain is built from TRBV13 and TRBJ2-1, with D possibly TRBD2 on 6 matching bases. The germline V and J ends were trimmed by 6 bases and 8 bases, with 20 bases remaining between them. Germline CDR1 PRHDT, CDR2 FYEKMQ (reference sequence). The CDR3 sequence is 15 residues long. The CDR3 DNA is TGTGCCAGCAGGAGGAGGGGAACAGCCGCCGATGAGCAGTTCTTC. It translates to CASRRRGTAADEQFF.

In regard to this clone: Within the sample, other DNA sequences also encode this same CDR3. This chain joins TRBV4-1 and TRBJ2-7; TRBD1 aligns across 8 bases. Germline V gives CDR1 MGHRA, CDR2 YSYEKL. The length of the CDR3 is 15 residues. Trimming took 3 bases from V and 1 from J; bases not matched to a gene: 5. CDR3 loop: CASSQRTGSSYEQYF. As DNA, the CDR3 is TGCGCCAGCAGCCAGAGGACAGGGTCGTCCTACGAGCAGTACTTC.

The CDR3 loop is CASSPLTGSFQETQYF. CDR3 DNA: TGTGCCAGCAGCCCCCTGACAGGGTCGTTCCAAGAGACCCAGTACTTC. The chain employs TRBV11-2 and TRBJ2-5; 7 bases are a match to TRBD1. With V trimmed by 5 bases and J by 1 base, 10 bases remained unmatched. Germline V CDR1 and CDR2: SGHAT, FQNNGV. This CDR3 has 16 residues.

This chain links TRBV4-1 with TRBJ2-1, with TRBD2 matching 11 bases. This CDR3 has 17 amino acids. Trimming removed 1 base from V and 4 bases from J; junction bases left unmatched: 6. The germline CDR1 and CDR2 sequences are MGHRA and YSYEKL. CDR3 coding DNA: TGCGCCAGCAGCCAAGCGATGACTAGCGGGATGTACAATGAGCAGTTCTTC. Amino acid sequence: CASSQAMTSGMYNEQFF.

The V call is TRBV9, the J call TRBJ2-1, with 9 bases matching TRBD2. Germline CDR1 is SGDLS and CDR2 is YYNGEE. The CDR3 is 16 amino acids. The junction had 6 bases not matched to a gene; V was cut back by 0 bases and J by 5 bases. The CDR3, as DNA: TGTGCCAGCAGCGTAGGGGGGACTAGCAGCGACAATGAGCAGTTCTTC. Protein product: CASSVGGTSSDNEQFF.

In this sample, this clone turned up a few times. The V and J genes are TRBV4-1 and TRBJ1-2; 7 bases line up with TRBD1. Looked up from germline, CDR1 is MGHRA and CDR2 is YSYEKL. The trim removed 5 bases at V and 7 bases at J, leaving 7 bases unmatched. The CDR3 runs 13 residues. CDR3 loop: CASSGAGGTGYTF. For the CDR3, the DNA is TGCGCCAGCAGCGGGGCAGGGGGTACTGGCTACACCTTC.

This chain uses TRBV5-4 with TRBJ1-1; possible D gene TRBD1, 6 bases. Trimming pared 4 bases from V and 5 bases from J, leaving 24 bases between. Germline V gene data show CDR1 as SGHNT and CDR2 as YYREEE (reference sequence). This CDR3 has 17 residues. For the CDR3, the DNA is TGTGCCAGCAGCATTCGACGGGGGGCCGTTAGTCGTACTGAAGCTTTCTTT. Translation gives CASSIRRGAVSRTEAFF.

Comment on this clone: The same CDR3 is also encoded by other DNA sequences in this sample. The chain carries TRBV6-6 and TRBJ2-7; D is uncertain. Germline V gene sequence: CDR1 MNHNY, CDR2 SVGAGI (reference sequence). This CDR3 spans 12 amino acids. Trimming stripped 2 bases from V and 4 bases from J, with 6 bases between. The CDR3 protein is CASSYSTYEQYF. The CDR3 nucleotides read TGTGCCAGCAGTTACAGTACTTACGAGCAGTACTTC.

For this clone: In the same sample, other DNA sequences code for this CDR3. The chain joins TRBV27 to TRBJ1-1, with TRBD1 as a possible D gene (5 bases). Per the germline V gene, CDR1 is MNHEY and CDR2 is SMNVEV (reference sequence). This CDR3 comprises 14 residues. The V and J ends lost 3 bases and 3 bases respectively, with 11 bases between them. The CDR3 here is CASSFGGSDTEAFF. For the CDR3, the DNA is TGTGCCAGCAGTTTCGGGGGGTCGGACACTGAAGCTTTCTTT.

On this clone: Within the sample, other DNA sequences also encode this same CDR3. The V call is TRBV11-1, the J call TRBJ2-7; D gene uncertain. The CDR3 runs 13 residues. Trimming cost V 1 base and J 2 bases, with 6 bases left between them. Germline V gene lookup returns CDR1 SGHAT and CDR2 FQDESV (reference sequence). CDR3 bases: TGTGCCAGCAGCTTAGGGCGAACCTACGAGCAGTACTTC. Amino acid sequence: CASSLGRTYEQYF.